This TCR beta chain came from a study of blood T cells in healthy people across ages. A minimum of 5 micrograms of total RNA was extracted per sample. The sample holds a few counts of this clonotype. The CDR3 has 13 residues. V was cut by 5 bases and J by 1 base, with 6 bases left in between. Per the germline V gene, CDR1 is DFQATT and CDR2 is SNEGSKA (reference sequence). PCR was performed a second time for about 7 to 12 cycles using a sample-barcoded 5' primer and a J-beta primer mix. TCRdb re-analysed the 5' RACE reads in MiXCR, keeping a single row per CDR3 protein. The sample records approximately 1,700,000 distinct CDR3 sequences, roughly 43% being singletons.

This TCR was recovered from a human donor in good health. The V and J genes are TRBV20-1 and TRBJ2-6; D ambiguous. Sequenced input: blood. The CDR3 DNA reads TGCAGTGCTGCAATTTCTGGGGCCAACGTCCTGACTTTC. Translation: CSAAISGANVLTF.